The 23 T cell receptor beta chains below all came from one sample that was sequenced in a study of regulatory T cells in long-lasting Graves disease. In building TCR beta libraries, iRepertoire HTBI primers were used together with Arm-PCR of CDR3 regions. TCRdb ran MiXCR on the multiplex PCR reads and lists one entry per CDR3 protein. Among around 250,000 distinct CDR3 sequences listed, about 18% were seen once. Time point noted: newly diagnosed GD, antithyroid drugs for less than 3 months. Extracted RNA from PBMCs served as the source of the TCR library. These data are also associated with another study on T cells in Graves' hyperthyroidism and ophthalmopathy.

Specimen: peripheral blood mononuclear cells (PBMCs), collected at new diagnosis, from a patient treated with antithyroid drugs. These receptors originate from a woman between 25 and 40 years old with Graves disease.

This clonotype was picked up many times. The chain joins TRBV6-1 to TRBJ1-1; D uncertain. The germline V gene has CDR1 MNHNS and CDR2 SASEGT. The CDR3 covers 13 residues. Trimming cost V 3 bases and J 1 base, with 6 bases left between them. The CDR3 DNA reads as TGTGCCAGCAGTGACGGATGGAACACTGAAGCTTTCTTT. It yields the protein CASSDGWNTEAFF.

The chain combines TRBV27 with TRBJ1-1; D is undetermined. There are 14 residues in the CDR3. The germline V gene encodes CDR1 MNHEY and CDR2 SMNVEV (reference sequence). Trimming stripped 6 bases from V and 5 bases from J, with 16 bases between. The CDR3 region is CASSPLSGKTEAFF. The CDR3 bases are TGTGCCAGCAGCCCACTTTCTGGGAAGACTGAAGCTTTCTTT.

This clonotype appeared many times. The rearrangement uses TRBV7-9 and TRBJ1-2; the D is unclear. V lost 7 bases and J 4 bases, leaving 22 bases between the germline ends. Per germline, CDR1 SEHNR and CDR2 FQNEAQ (reference sequence). This CDR3 is built from 16 residues. CDR3 loop: CASIGTEPGPFYGYTF. In nucleotides, the CDR3 is TGTGCCAGCATCGGAACGGAGCCCGGACCCTTCTATGGCTACACCTTC.

This clonotype was detected many times. The chain is built from TRBV7-3 and TRBJ2-5; D could derive from TRBD1 or TRBD2 (5 bases each). The V gene lost 5 bases and the J gene lost 5 bases, with 18 bases spanning the gap. The CDR3 has 15 amino acids. Germline V lookup: CDR1 SGHTA, CDR2 FQGTGA. The CDR3 loop reads CASSARDLNSETQYF. The CDR3 region has the DNA TGTGCCAGCAGCGCCCGGGACCTTAATTCGGAGACCCAGTACTTC.

The chain uses TRBV6-6 and TRBJ1-5, with D hard to call. The CDR3 sequence is 16 residues long. V shed 0 bases and J shed 3 bases, with 12 bases lying between them. CDR1 MNHNY and CDR2 SVGAGI come from the germline V gene (reference sequence). In DNA form, the CDR3 reads TGTGCCAGCAGTTACTCGGGCCTGGACCCCAATCAGCCCCAGCATTTT. Translation: CASSYSGLDPNQPQHF.

This clonotype was seen many times. This chain connects TRBV6-9 to TRBJ1-1; TRBD1 aligns across 7 bases. Trimming took 4 bases from V and 6 from J; bases not matched to a gene: 8. The length of the CDR3 is 14 residues. Germline V gene sequence: CDR1 MNHGY, CDR2 SVAAGI. The chain's CDR3 is CASSLAGGVAEAFF. Here the CDR3 DNA reads TGTGCCAGCAGTTTGGCAGGGGGAGTCGCTGAAGCTTTCTTT.

This clonotype occurred many times. The rearrangement uses TRBV6-2 or TRBV6-3 and TRBJ2-7, with a possible D match to TRBD1 (5 bases). Germline V lookup: CDR1 MNHEY, CDR2 SVGEGT. With 2 bases removed from V and 2 bases from J, the gap between germline ends came to 10 bases. This CDR3 spans 14 amino acids. The CDR3 DNA is TGTGCCAGCAGTTACGAACAACAGGCCTACGAGCAGTACTTC. The encoded protein is CASSYEQQAYEQYF.

This clonotype was seen at least ten times. The CDR3 DNA reads TGCAGTGCTAGAGATCAACAGGTCTCCTACAATGAGCAGTTCTTC. Residues: CSARDQQVSYNEQFF. The chain is built from TRBV20-1 and TRBJ2-1, with D maybe TRBD1 (5 bases). V was trimmed by 0 bases and J by 0 bases, leaving 9 bases between them. CDR3 length: 15 amino acids. In germline, CDR1 is DFQATT, CDR2 SNEGSKA (reference sequence).

As to this clonotype: This clone may be a read error of a much larger clone one base away. The rearrangement joins TRBV15 to TRBJ1-1, with a tentative D call TRBD1 (6 bases). V was pared by 4 bases and J by 1 base, with 16 bases between. CDR1 LNHNV and CDR2 YYDKDF come from the germline V gene (reference sequence). This CDR3 region has 16 residues. The DNA of the CDR3 is TGTGCCACCAGCATCCCGGGGGGCAGGGCGAACACTGAAGCTTTCTTT. It yields the protein CATSIPGGRANTEAFF.

This clonotype was found many times. The J gene is TRBJ2-1, the V gene TRBV14; D is unclear. CDR1 is SGHDN and CDR2 is FVKESK in the germline V gene. The CDR3 is 14 residues long. V was trimmed by 0 bases and J by 9 bases, leaving 12 bases between them. CDR3 DNA sequence: TGTGCCAGCAGCCAAGATCCCTCGTTTCGTGAGCAGTTCTTC. Its translation is CASSQDPSFREQFF.

The CDR3 reads CSATTGTDSSGNTIYF. In DNA, the CDR3 is TGCAGTGCTACGACCGGGACAGACAGCTCTGGAAACACCATATATTTT. This chain joins TRBV20-1 and TRBJ1-3; TRBD1 agrees at 7 bases. This CDR3 contains 16 residues. The V segment lost 4 bases and the J segment 0 bases; nucleotides outside the gene matches: 9. Germline V CDR1 and CDR2: DFQATT, SNEGSKA (reference sequence).

This clonotype was counted at least ten times. The rearrangement links TRBV2 to TRBJ1-6, with unresolved D. Trimming stripped 2 bases from V and 7 bases from J, with 15 bases between. The CDR3 has 16 residues. Germline CDR1 SNHLY, CDR2 FYNNEI. The CDR3 nucleotides are TGTGCCAGCAGTGAACGCGGATCCGAGACCAATTCACCCCTCCACTTT. Protein: CASSERGSETNSPLHF.

Ten or more counts support this clonotype. The J gene is TRBJ2-7, the V gene TRBV9; D uncertain. Deletions cut 2 bases from V and 2 bases from J, with 11 bases between. Germline assignment: CDR1 SGDLS and CDR2 YYNGEE. This CDR3 has 14 residues. CDR3 nucleotide sequence: TGTGCCAGCAGCGTTGCCGGGCCCCCCTACGAGCAGTACTTC. Translating it yields CASSVAGPPYEQYF.

This clonotype was found many times. The rearrangement uses TRBV7-9 and TRBJ1-4, with TRBD1 as a possible D gene (5 bases). The CDR3 runs to 13 residues. V was trimmed by 3 bases and J by 13 bases, leaving 15 bases between them. Germline CDR1 reads SEHNR; CDR2 reads FQNEAQ (reference sequence). The DNA of the CDR3 is TGTGCCAGCAGCTTGGGCAGGGCAGTCACACTGTTTTTT. Translated, it gives CASSLGRAVTLFF.

This clonotype appeared many times. V is TRBV3-1 and J is TRBJ2-1, with D perhaps TRBD2 (5 bases). The CDR3 is made up of 14 amino acids. Germline CDR1 reads LGHDT; CDR2 reads YNNKEL (reference sequence). The germline V and J ends were trimmed by 7 bases and 5 bases, with 15 bases remaining between them. The chain's CDR3 is CASTHRGVNNEQFF. As DNA, the CDR3 is TGTGCCAGCACCCACCGGGGTGTAAACAATGAGCAGTTCTTC.

Many counts were recorded for this clonotype. The V and J genes are TRBV12-3 or TRBV12-4 and TRBJ1-1; D gene ambiguous. CDR3 length: 13 amino acids. With 7 bases removed from V and 0 bases from J, the gap between germline ends came to 9 bases. The DNA for the CDR3 is TGTGCCAGCACGGACTATTTGAACACTGAAGCTTTCTTT. Its translation: CASTDYLNTEAFF.

This clonotype was observed a few times. The chain joins TRBV6-1 to TRBJ2-6; TRBD2 matches 8 bases. The V and J ends lost 7 bases and 2 bases, in that order; junction bases with no gene match: 4. This CDR3 contains 15 residues. Germline CDR1 MNHNS, CDR2 SASEGT. The CDR3 sequence is CASNGLATGANVLTF. The CDR3 nucleotides read TGTGCCAGCAACGGACTAGCCACTGGGGCCAACGTCCTGACTTTC.

A note on this clonotype: A far larger clone is off by one base, so a read error is likely. The CDR3 loop is CTSSLQQGAKAFF. CDR3 sequence (DNA): TGTACCAGCAGTTTACAACAGGGAGCCAAGGCTTTCTTT. The V call is TRBV6-5, the J call TRBJ1-1, with D perhaps matching TRBD1 (6 bases). The CDR3 spans 13 residues. Germline assignment: CDR1 MNHEY and CDR2 SVGAGI.

This clonotype was counted at least ten times. The chain couples TRBV2 to TRBJ2-5; D is uncertain. Per germline, CDR1 SNHLY and CDR2 FYNNEI. The CDR3 sequence is 14 residues long. Between the trimmed V and J ends, which lost 2 bases and 3 bases, there was a span of 10 bases. The CDR3 nucleotides read TGTGCCAGCAGTGAAATGGTAGCCGAAGAGACCCAGTACTTC. Its protein product is CASSEMVAEETQYF. Combining the CDR3 with reference TRBV2 and TRBJ2-5 gives the whole variable domain EPEVTQTPSHQVTQMGQEVILRCVPISNHLYFYWYRQILGQKVEFLVSFYNNEISEKSEIFDDQFSVERPDGSNFTLKIRSTKLEDSAMYFCASSEMVAEETQYFGPGTRLLVL.

DNA of the CDR3: TGTGCCAGCAGTGCGAAGCGGCTAGCCACCGGGGAGCTGTTTTTT. As protein: CASSAKRLATGELFF. The chain uses TRBV12-3 or TRBV12-4 and TRBJ2-2; D is possibly TRBD2 (5 bases). V lost 5 bases, J lost 4 bases, and 14 bases lay in between. This CDR3 is 15 amino acids long.

The V and J genes are TRBV20-1 and TRBJ2-5; D not resolved. The germline gives CDR1 DFQATT, CDR2 SNEGSKA (reference sequence). The CDR3 has 15 amino acids. The V and J ends lost 0 bases and 2 bases respectively, with 13 bases between them. CDR3 sequence (DNA): TGCAGTGCTAGAGATGTGATGGCTGCTCAAGAGACCCAGTACTTC. It yields the protein CSARDVMAAQETQYF.

The rearrangement uses TRBV12-3 or TRBV12-4 and TRBJ1-1; maybe TRBD1 (5 bases). V gave up 6 bases and J gave up 5 bases, with 16 bases separating them. The CDR3 runs to 14 residues. The CDR3 DNA follows: TGTGCCAGCAGCCGGCCGGGACCTCTAACTGAAGCTTTCTTT. Amino acids: CASSRPGPLTEAFF.

This clonotype was seen more than once but under ten times. This chain links TRBV20-1 with TRBJ2-3, with a tentative D call TRBD2 (7 bases). Germline CDR1 DFQATT, CDR2 SNEGSKA (reference sequence). Trimming removed 3 bases from V and 0 bases from J, with 13 bases in between. The CDR3 is made up of 15 amino acids. The CDR3 DNA reads TGCAGTGCTAGCGGGGGCGGGGGTAGCACAGATACGCAGTATTTT. This translates into CSASGGGGSTDTQYF.